The rows below give T cell receptor beta chains drawn from one sample of a study of OX40 agonist ivuxolimab in advanced cancers. Assay used: immunoSEQ multiplex PCR; TCRdb lists only in-frame clones, some missing. The table lists about 95,000 clones, about 85% of them singletons, with approximately 4.2% in the top ten. Sequencing was performed on CD4+ or CD8+ T cells sorted from blood, taken in a trial of the OX40 agonist ivuxolimab. These TCRs come from an adult with an advanced solid tumor such as melanoma, head and neck, liver or kidney cancer. Both conserved end residues are part of each CDR3. Each record gives: clone size, J gene, D gene, V gene, CDR3 protein, CDR3 DNA. A D gene is named only where the DNA matches it firmly. Rows give clone size only sometimes, using once, few, many, or a class for an expanded clone.

.,TRBJ2-1,.,TRBV4-3,CASSQDLGHNEQFF,TGCGCCAGCAGCCAAGATCTTGGACACAATGAGCAGTTCTTC
.,TRBJ2-1,TRBD2,TRBV7-6,CASSLWASGSFHNEQFF,TGTGCCAGCAGCTTATGGGCTAGCGGGAGTTTCCACAATGAGCAGTTCTTC
.,TRBJ2-3,.,TRBV7-2,CASSLYRTDTQYF,TGTGCCAGCAGCTTATACCGCACAGATACGCAGTATTTT
.,TRBJ1-1,.,TRBV7-3,CASSLTGSFTEAFF,TGTGCCAGCAGCTTAACAGGCAGTTTCACTGAAGCTTTCTTT
.,TRBJ2-7,.,TRBV28,CASSRFYEQYF,TGTGCCAGCAGTCGCTTCTACGAGCAGTACTTC
.,TRBJ2-3,TRBD1,TRBV7-3,CASSKTGVLTDTQYF,TGTGCCAGCAGCAAGACAGGGGTACTTACAGATACGCAGTATTTT
few,TRBJ2-3,.,TRBV7-8,CASSSTPTDTQYF,TGTGCCAGCAGCTCTACACCAACAGATACGCAGTATTTT
.,TRBJ1-5,.,TRBV28,CASSPSGTISNQPQHF,TGTGCCAGCAGCCCATCCGGGACGATAAGCAATCAGCCCCAGCATTTT
.,TRBJ2-2,TRBD1,TRBV7-9,CASSKRTGANTGELFF,TGTGCCAGCAGCAAAAGGACAGGGGCGAACACCGGGGAGCTGTTTTTT
.,TRBJ2-3,TRBD2,TRBV27,CASSFLAGGPADTQYF,TGTGCCAGCAGTTTCCTAGCGGGAGGGCCAGCAGATACGCAGTATTTT
.,TRBJ1-4,TRBD1,TRBV15,CATSTYRGGNEKLFF,TGTGCCACCAGCACGTACAGGGGGGGAAATGAAAAACTGTTTTTT
.,TRBJ2-5,.,TRBV4-2,CASSQDTGRETQYF,TGTGCCAGCAGCCAAGATACAGGGCGGGAGACCCAGTACTTC
.,TRBJ2-2,TRBD1,TRBV30,CARDREGAGELFF,TGTGCCAGGGACAGGGAGGGGGCCGGGGAGCTGTTTTTT
.,TRBJ1-4,.,TRBV30,CAWSRLATNEKLFF,TGTGCCTGGAGTAGGTTAGCAACTAATGAAAAACTGTTTTTT
.,TRBJ2-1,TRBD1,TRBV5-6,CASSLTSPQTGIAYNEQFF,TGTGCCAGCAGCTTGACTTCCCCACAGACAGGGATTGCCTACAATGAGCAGTTCTTC
.,TRBJ2-2,TRBD1,TRBV4-2,CASSFEGGPTGELFF,TGTGCCAGCAGCTTCGAAGGGGGCCCCACCGGGGAGCTGTTTTTT
many,TRBJ1-5,TRBD1,TRBV19,CASRTGGYSNQPQHF,TGTGCCAGTAGGACAGGGGGCTATAGCAATCAGCCCCAGCATTTT
.,TRBJ2-1,.,TRBV9,CASSVEGDRTEQFF,TGTGCCAGCAGCGTAGAGGGAGACAGGACTGAGCAGTTCTTC
.,TRBJ2-2,.,TRBV7-6,CASSFGSTGELFF,TGTGCCAGCAGCTTCGGGTCCACCGGGGAGCTGTTTTTT
.,TRBJ2-3,TRBD2,TRBV4-2,CASSQDSGRANTQYF,TGTGCCAGCAGCCAAGATAGCGGGAGGGCCAATACGCAGTATTTT
.,TRBJ1-5,.,TRBV7-9,CASSLGAFNQPQHF,TGTGCCAGCAGCTTAGGGGCCTTCAATCAGCCCCAGCATTTT
.,TRBJ2-7,TRBD2,TRBV28,CASTEGLLRYEQYF,TGTGCCAGCACCGAGGGACTACTTCGCTACGAGCAGTACTTC
few,TRBJ1-2,.,TRBV5-5,CASSLGNYGYTF,TGTGCCAGCAGCTTGGGCAACTATGGCTACACCTTC
.,TRBJ2-7,.,TRBV7-9,CASRPGLASDEQYF,TGTGCCAGCAGGCCCGGGCTAGCCTCCGACGAGCAGTACTTC
.,TRBJ2-3,.,TRBV7-9,CASSLVLTDTQYF,TGTGCCAGCAGCTTAGTTCTCACAGATACGCAGTATTTT
.,TRBJ1-4,.,TRBV2,CASSEGRASNEKLFF,TGTGCCAGCAGTGAAGGGCGGGCCTCGAATGAAAAACTGTTTTTT
.,TRBJ2-5,TRBD1,TRBV12-5,CASGLRTGGRETQYF,TGTGCTAGTGGTTTGAGGACAGGGGGAAGAGAGACCCAGTACTTC
few,TRBJ2-1,.,TRBV15,CATRDPLGFEQFF,TGTGCCACCAGAGACCCCCTAGGTTTTGAGCAGTTCTTC
.,TRBJ2-7,TRBD1,TRBV19,CASSTLWGQGRFYEQYF,TGTGCCAGTAGTACTCTATGGGGACAGGGGAGATTCTACGAGCAGTACTTC
once,TRBJ1-2,TRBD1,TRBV16,CASSPQGAGGKDGYTF,TGTGCCAGCAGCCCACAGGGGGCAGGGGGTAAAGACGGCTACACCTTC
.,TRBJ2-2,.,TRBV9,CASSVRTGHANTGELFF,TGTGCCAGCAGCGTTCGAACAGGACACGCGAACACCGGGGAGCTGTTTTTT
.,TRBJ2-7,TRBD1,TRBV4-1,CASSQSRFGTGMREQYF,TGCGCCAGCAGCCAGTCTAGATTCGGGACAGGGATGCGGGAGCAGTACTTC
once,TRBJ1-5,TRBD1,TRBV19,CASTSGTGGHNSNQPQHF,TGTGCCAGTACCTCCGGGACAGGGGGACATAATAGCAATCAGCCCCAGCATTTT
few,TRBJ2-4,.,TRBV9,CASSVEGETRGDIQYF,TGTGCCAGCAGCGTAGAGGGGGAGACTAGAGGGGACATTCAGTACTTC
.,TRBJ2-3,.,TRBV4-1,CASSALGRDTQYF,TGCGCCAGCAGCGCATTGGGGCGAGATACGCAGTATTTT
.,TRBJ2-1,.,TRBV4-2,CASSQDTGLGNEQFF,TGTGCCAGCAGCCAAGATACAGGGCTTGGCAATGAGCAGTTCTTC
.,TRBJ2-7,TRBD2,TRBV6-1,CASSSGSAGVNEQYF,TGTGCCAGCAGCTCTGGTTCGGCGGGAGTTAACGAGCAGTACTTC
.,TRBJ2-7,.,TRBV7-9,CASSFEGGHEQYF,TGTGCCAGCAGCTTTGAGGGGGGGCACGAGCAGTACTTC
.,TRBJ1-5,TRBD1,TRBV7-2,CASSRRGQHNQPQHF,TGTGCCAGCAGCCGGCGGGGACAGCACAATCAGCCCCAGCATTTT
.,TRBJ2-7,.,TRBV4-1,CASSPHYEQYF,TGCGCCAGCAGCCCCCACTACGAGCAGTACTTC
.,TRBJ2-6,.,TRBV28,CASRGRGGTGANVLTF,TGTGCCAGCCGTGGCCGGGGAGGTACTGGGGCCAACGTCCTGACTTTC
.,TRBJ2-3,.,TRBV2,CASTESTDTQYF,TGTGCCAGCACGGAATCCACAGATACGCAGTATTTT
.,TRBJ1-6,.,TRBV28,CASTVRQTLNSPLHF,TGTGCCAGCACCGTCAGACAGACTTTAAATTCACCCCTCCACTTT
.,TRBJ2-1,TRBD2,TRBV11-3,CASSPRAYAGGEQFF,TGTGCCAGCAGCCCTAGGGCGTACGCGGGAGGTGAGCAGTTCTTC
.,TRBJ2-4,TRBD2,TRBV7-2,CASSLPSGYIQYF,TGTGCCAGCAGCCTCCCTAGCGGGTACATTCAGTACTTC
.,TRBJ1-2,.,TRBV5-6,CASSPPTGAYGYTF,TGTGCCAGCAGCCCACCAACTGGGGCATATGGCTACACCTTC